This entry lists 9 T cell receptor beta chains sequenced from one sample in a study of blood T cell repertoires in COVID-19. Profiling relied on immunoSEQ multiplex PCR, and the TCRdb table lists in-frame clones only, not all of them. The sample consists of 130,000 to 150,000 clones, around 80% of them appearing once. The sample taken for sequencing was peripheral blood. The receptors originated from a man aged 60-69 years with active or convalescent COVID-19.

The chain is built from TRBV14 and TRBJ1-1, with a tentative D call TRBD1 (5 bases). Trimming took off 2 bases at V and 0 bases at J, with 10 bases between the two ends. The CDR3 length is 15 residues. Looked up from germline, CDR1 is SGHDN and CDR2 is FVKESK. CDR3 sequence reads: CASSQRTKMNTEAFF. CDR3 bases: TGTGCCAGCAGCCAAAGGACAAAAATGAACACTGAAGCTTTCTTT.

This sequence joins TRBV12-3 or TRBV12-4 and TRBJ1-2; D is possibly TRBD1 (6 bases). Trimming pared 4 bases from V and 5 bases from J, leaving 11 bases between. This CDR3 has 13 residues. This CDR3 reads CASSSQQGYGYTF. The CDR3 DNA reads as TGTGCCAGCAGTTCCCAACAGGGATATGGCTACACCTTC.

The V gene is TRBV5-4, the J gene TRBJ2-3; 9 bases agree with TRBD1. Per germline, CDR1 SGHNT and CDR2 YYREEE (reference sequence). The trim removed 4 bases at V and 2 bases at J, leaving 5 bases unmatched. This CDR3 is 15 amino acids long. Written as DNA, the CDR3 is TGTGCCAGCAGCCCCGGGACAGGGTCCACAGATACGCAGTATTTT. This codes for CASSPGTGSTDTQYF.

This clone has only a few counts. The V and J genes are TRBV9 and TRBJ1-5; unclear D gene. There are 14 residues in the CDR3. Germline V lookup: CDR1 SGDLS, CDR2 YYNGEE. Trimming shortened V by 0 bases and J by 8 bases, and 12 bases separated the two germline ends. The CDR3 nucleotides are TGTGCCAGCAGCGTAGACGGCCGTGCGGAGCCCCAGCATTTT. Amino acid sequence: CASSVDGRAEPQHF.

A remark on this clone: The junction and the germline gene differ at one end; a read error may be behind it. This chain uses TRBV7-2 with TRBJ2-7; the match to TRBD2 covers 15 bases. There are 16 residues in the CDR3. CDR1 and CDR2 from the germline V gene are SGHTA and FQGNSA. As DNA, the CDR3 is TGTGTCAGCAGCTTAGGACTAGCGGGGGGGCTATACGAGCAGTACTTC. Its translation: CVSSLGLAGGLYEQYF.

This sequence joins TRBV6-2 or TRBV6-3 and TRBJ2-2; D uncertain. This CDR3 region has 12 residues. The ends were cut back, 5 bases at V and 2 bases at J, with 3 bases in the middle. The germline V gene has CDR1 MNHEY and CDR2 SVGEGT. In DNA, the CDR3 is TGTGCCAGCAGTCTCAACACCGGGGAGCTGTTTTTT. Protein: CASSLNTGELFF.

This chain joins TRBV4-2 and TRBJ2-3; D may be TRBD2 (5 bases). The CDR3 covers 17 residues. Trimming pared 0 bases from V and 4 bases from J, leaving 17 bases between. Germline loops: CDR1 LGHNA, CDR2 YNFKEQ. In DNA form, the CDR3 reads TGTGCCAGCAGCCAAGATTTCGGAACGGGATGGTCAGATACGCAGTATTTT. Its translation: CASSQDFGTGWSDTQYF.

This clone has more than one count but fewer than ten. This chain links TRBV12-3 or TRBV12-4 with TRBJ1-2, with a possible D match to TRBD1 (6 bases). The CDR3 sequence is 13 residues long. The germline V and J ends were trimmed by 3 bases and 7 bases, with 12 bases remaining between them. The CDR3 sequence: CASSLRGLGGYTF. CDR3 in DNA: TGTGCCAGCAGTTTGCGGGGGCTCGGTGGCTACACCTTC.

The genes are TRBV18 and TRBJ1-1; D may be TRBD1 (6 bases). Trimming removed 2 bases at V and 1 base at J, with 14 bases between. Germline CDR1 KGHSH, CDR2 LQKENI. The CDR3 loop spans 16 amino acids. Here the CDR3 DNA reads TGTGCCAGCTCACCAATGGGGGGGCAGGAGAACACTGAAGCTTTCTTT. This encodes CASSPMGGQENTEAFF. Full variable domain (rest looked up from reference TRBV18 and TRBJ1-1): NAGVMQNPRHLVRRRGQEARLRCSPMKGHSHVYWYRQLPEEGLKFMVYLQKENIIDESGMPKERFSAEFPKEGPSILRIQQVVRGDSAAYFCASSPMGGQENTEAFFGQGTRLTVV.